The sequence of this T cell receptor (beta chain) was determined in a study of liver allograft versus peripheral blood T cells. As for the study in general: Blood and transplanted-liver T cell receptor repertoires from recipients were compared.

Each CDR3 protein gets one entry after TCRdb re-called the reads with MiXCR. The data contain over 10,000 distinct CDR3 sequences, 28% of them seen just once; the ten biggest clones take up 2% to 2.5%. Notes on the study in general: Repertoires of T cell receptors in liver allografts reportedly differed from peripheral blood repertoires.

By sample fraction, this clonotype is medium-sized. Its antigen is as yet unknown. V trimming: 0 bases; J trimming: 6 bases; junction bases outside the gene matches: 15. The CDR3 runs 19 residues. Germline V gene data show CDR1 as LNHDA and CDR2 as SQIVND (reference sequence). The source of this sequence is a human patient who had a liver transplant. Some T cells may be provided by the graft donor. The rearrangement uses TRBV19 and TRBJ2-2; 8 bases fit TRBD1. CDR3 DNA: TGTGCCAGTAGTATAGATCGGGGACAGGCCTATCAACTACCCGGGGAGCTGTTTTTT. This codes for CASSIDRGQAYQLPGELFF.